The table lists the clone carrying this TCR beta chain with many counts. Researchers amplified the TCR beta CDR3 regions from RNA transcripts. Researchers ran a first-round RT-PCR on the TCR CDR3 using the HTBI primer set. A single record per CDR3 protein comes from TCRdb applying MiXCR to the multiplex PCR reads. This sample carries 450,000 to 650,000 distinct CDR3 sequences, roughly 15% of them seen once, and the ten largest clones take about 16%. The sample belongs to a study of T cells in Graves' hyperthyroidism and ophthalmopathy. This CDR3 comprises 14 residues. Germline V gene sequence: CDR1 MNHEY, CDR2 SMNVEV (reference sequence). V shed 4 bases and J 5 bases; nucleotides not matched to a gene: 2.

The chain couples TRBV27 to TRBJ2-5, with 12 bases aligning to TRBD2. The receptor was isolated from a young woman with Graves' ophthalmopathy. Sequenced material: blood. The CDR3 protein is CASSSTSGGETQYF. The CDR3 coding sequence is TGTGCCAGCAGTTCCACTAGCGGGGGGGAGACCCAGTACTTC.